Shown below are 15 T cell receptor beta chains from a single sample sequenced in a study of blood T cell repertoires in COVID-19. Sequencing was performed with immunoSEQ multiplex PCR; in TCRdb, only in-frame clones are kept and a portion is missing. The sample has 80,000 to 95,000 clones; approximately 71% are singletons. Material for sequencing was peripheral blood. These receptors came from a woman in her forties or fifties with acute or convalescent COVID-19.

This clone was picked up a small number of times. This chain connects TRBV9 to TRBJ1-1; the match to TRBD1 covers 11 bases. Germline trimming cut 3 bases from V and 3 bases from J; bases unmatched to any gene: 4. CDR3 length: 15 amino acids. CDR1 is SGDLS, CDR2 YYNGEE, per germline. The CDR3 here is CASSEGQGVYTEAFF. CDR3 sequence (DNA): TGTGCCAGCAGCGAGGGACAGGGGGTGTACACTGAAGCTTTCTTT.

As DNA, the CDR3 is TGTGCCAGTAGTATCGGTAGAGGGACTGAAGCTTTCTTT. Amino acid sequence: CASSIGRGTEAFF. V usage is TRBV19 and J usage is TRBJ1-1; the D is unclear. Germline V gene data show CDR1 as LNHDA and CDR2 as SQIVND (reference sequence). The V and J ends lost 3 bases and 5 bases respectively, with 10 bases between them. This CDR3 comprises 13 residues.

The chain uses TRBV28 and TRBJ1-2; 11 bases map to TRBD1. The CDR3 extends over 15 amino acids. J lost 3 bases, V lost 8 bases, and 8 bases had no gene match. Germline assignment: CDR1 MDHEN and CDR2 SYDVKM. CDR3 nucleotide sequence: TGTGCCAGCGGTCGGACAGGGGGCTCTTACTATGGCTACACCTTC. Amino acid sequence: CASGRTGGSYYGYTF.

The chain links TRBV27 to TRBJ2-7, with TRBD2 matching 7 bases. CDR1 MNHEY and CDR2 SMNVEV come from the germline V gene (reference sequence). The CDR3 has 12 amino acids. Trimming at V came to 4 bases and at J to 9 bases, leaving 6 bases not matched to a gene. Written as DNA, the CDR3 is TGTGCCAGCAGTTCGGGTGGGGGGGGGCAGTACTTC. The encoded protein is CASSSGGGGQYF.

CDR3 region: CASSGTGINQPQHF. CDR3 in DNA: TGTGCCAGCAGTGGGACAGGGATCAATCAGCCCCAGCATTTT. The rearrangement links TRBV25-1 to TRBJ1-5, with 8 bases that match TRBD1. There are 14 residues in the CDR3. V shed 4 bases, J shed 3 bases, and the junction held 2 bases outside the gene matches. In germline, CDR1 is MGHDK, CDR2 SYGVNS.

In this sample, this clone turned up once. J is TRBJ2-3 and V is TRBV5-1; TRBD1 might be the D (5 bases). The length of the CDR3 is 14 residues. Per germline, CDR1 SGHRS and CDR2 YFSETQ. Trimming took off 5 bases at V and 4 bases at J, with 14 bases between the two ends. The CDR3 DNA sequence: TGCGCCAGCAGTGGGGCCCATACCGCAGATACGCAGTATTTT. This encodes CASSGAHTADTQYF.

CDR3 coding DNA: TGTGCCAGTAGTATGAGCGGGGTAGTCCCCTACAATGAGCAGTTCTTC. Amino acid sequence: CASSMSGVVPYNEQFF. The V gene is TRBV19, the J gene TRBJ2-1; TRBD2 matches 7 bases. Per the germline V gene, CDR1 is LNHDA and CDR2 is SQIVND (reference sequence). V was pared by 3 bases and J by 2 bases, with 7 bases of the junction left unmatched. The CDR3 consists of 16 residues. Together with reference TRBV19 and TRBJ2-1, the CDR3 gives the full variable domain: DGGITQSPKYLFRKEGQNVTLSCEQNLNHDAMYWYRQDPGQGLRLIYYSQIVNDFQKGDIAEGYSVSREKKESFPLTVTSAQKNPTAFYLCASSMSGVVPYNEQFFGPGTRLTVL.

This clone was seen only a few times. The V gene is TRBV27, the J gene TRBJ2-7; tentative D call: TRBD1 (7 bases). This CDR3 has 14 amino acids. V was shortened by 1 base and J by 4 bases, with 11 bases between the two germline ends. Germline CDR1 reads MNHEY; CDR2 reads SMNVEV (reference sequence). CDR3 sequence (DNA): TGTGCCAGCAGTTTATATCCAGGGGGGTACGAGCAGTACTTC. Encoded protein: CASSLYPGGYEQYF.

J is TRBJ1-5 and V is TRBV29-1, with TRBD1 matching over 10 bases. Per germline, CDR1 SQVTM and CDR2 ANQGSEA. CDR3 length equals 14 residues. Trimming removed 6 bases from V and 3 bases from J; junction bases left unmatched: 5. The CDR3 sequence: CSVGTGAINQPQHF. The CDR3 DNA follows: TGCAGCGTAGGGACAGGGGCCATCAATCAGCCCCAGCATTTT.

On this clone: Its ends do not fully match the called genes, so a read error is possible. This chain uses TRBV10-3 with TRBJ2-5; the D call may be TRBD1 or TRBD2 (6 bases each). The CDR3 totals 13 residues. The germline CDR1 and CDR2 sequences are ENHRY and SYGVKD. The CDR3 spells CAINEGGDETQYF. CDR3 in DNA: TGTGCCATCAATGAGGGGGGCGACGAGACCCAGTACTTC.

This chain links TRBV11-2 with TRBJ1-1; D is unresolved. The germline V gene encodes CDR1 SGHAT and CDR2 FQNNGV. Between the trimmed V and J ends, which lost 5 bases and 8 bases, there was a span of 15 bases. CDR3 size: 13 residues. CDR3 in amino acids: CASSPRGFGEAFF. The CDR3 nucleotides read TGTGCCAGCAGCCCCAGAGGTTTCGGGGAAGCTTTCTTT.

The chain couples TRBV3-1 (or the pseudogene TRBV3-2) to TRBJ2-3; the D gene is possibly TRBD2 (5 bases). Between the trimmed V and J ends, which lost 10 bases and 6 bases, there was a span of 20 bases. This CDR3 is built from 14 residues. Per germline, CDR1 LGHDT and CDR2 YNNKEL (reference sequence). CDR3 in DNA: TGTGCCACCACCCTCGGGAAATTTGGCGATACGCAGTATTTT. Translated: CATTLGKFGDTQYF.

This clone was detected many times. The gene calls are TRBV2 and TRBJ2-7; 11 bases fit TRBD2. CDR3 length equals 13 residues. Germline V gene sequence: CDR1 SNHLY, CDR2 FYNNEI. Trimming removed 6 bases from V and 4 bases from J; junction bases left unmatched: 2. Here the CDR3 reads CASRTSGVYEQYF. CDR3 in DNA: TGTGCCAGCAGGACTAGCGGGGTGTACGAGCAGTACTTC.

This rearrangement joins TRBV25-1 to TRBJ1-1; the D gene is possibly TRBD1 (5 bases). Germline CDR1 MGHDK, CDR2 SYGVNS. CDR3 length: 15 amino acids. V was pared by 2 bases and J by 3 bases, with 13 bases between. The CDR3 spells CASSEEVGVYTEAFF. The DNA of the CDR3 is TGTGCCAGCAGTGAAGAAGTAGGGGTGTACACTGAAGCTTTCTTT.

The chain carries TRBV27 and TRBJ2-3; the D is unclear. The CDR3 sequence is 15 residues long. V lost 3 bases and J 1 base, leaving 11 bases between the germline ends. Germline V gene lookup returns CDR1 MNHEY and CDR2 SMNVEV (reference sequence). CDR3 in DNA: TGTGCCAGCAGTTTTGGAGCTTGGGGCACAGATACGCAGTATTTT. This translates into CASSFGAWGTDTQYF.